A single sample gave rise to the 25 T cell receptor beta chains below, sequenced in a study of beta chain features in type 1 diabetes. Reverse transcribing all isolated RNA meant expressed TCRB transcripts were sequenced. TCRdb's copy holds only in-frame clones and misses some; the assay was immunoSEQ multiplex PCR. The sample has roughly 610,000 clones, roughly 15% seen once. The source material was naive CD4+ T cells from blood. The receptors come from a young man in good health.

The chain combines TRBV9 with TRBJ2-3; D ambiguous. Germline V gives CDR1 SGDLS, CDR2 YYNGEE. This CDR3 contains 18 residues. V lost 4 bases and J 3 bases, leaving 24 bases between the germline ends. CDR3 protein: CASSPEETASIATDTQYF. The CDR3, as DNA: TGTGCCAGCAGCCCCGAGGAAACAGCCTCTATAGCAACAGATACGCAGTATTTT.

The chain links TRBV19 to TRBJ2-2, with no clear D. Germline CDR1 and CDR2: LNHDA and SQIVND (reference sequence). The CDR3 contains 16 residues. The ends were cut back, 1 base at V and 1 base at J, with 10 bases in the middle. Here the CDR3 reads CASSIGGPLNTGELFF. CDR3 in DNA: TGTGCCAGTAGTATAGGAGGACCGTTGAACACCGGGGAGCTGTTTTTT.

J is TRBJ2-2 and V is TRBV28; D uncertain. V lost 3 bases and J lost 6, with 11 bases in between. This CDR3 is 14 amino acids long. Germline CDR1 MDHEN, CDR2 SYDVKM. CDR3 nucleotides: TGTGCCAGCAGTTTCCCAGGAGTCCCCGGGGAGCTGTTTTTT. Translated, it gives CASSFPGVPGELFF.

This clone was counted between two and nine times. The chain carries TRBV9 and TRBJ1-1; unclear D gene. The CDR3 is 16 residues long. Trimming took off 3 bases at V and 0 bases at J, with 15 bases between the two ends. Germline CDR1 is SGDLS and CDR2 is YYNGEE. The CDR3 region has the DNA TGTGCCAGCAGCGCTAGAGCCACGAAAATGAACACTGAAGCTTTCTTT. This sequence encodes CASSARATKMNTEAFF.

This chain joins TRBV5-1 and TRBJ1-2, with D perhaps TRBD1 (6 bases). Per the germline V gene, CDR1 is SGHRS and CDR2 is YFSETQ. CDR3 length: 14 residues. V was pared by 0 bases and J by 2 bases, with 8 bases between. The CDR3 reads CASSLAGANYGYTF. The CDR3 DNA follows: TGCGCCAGCAGCTTGGCAGGGGCAAACTATGGCTACACCTTC.

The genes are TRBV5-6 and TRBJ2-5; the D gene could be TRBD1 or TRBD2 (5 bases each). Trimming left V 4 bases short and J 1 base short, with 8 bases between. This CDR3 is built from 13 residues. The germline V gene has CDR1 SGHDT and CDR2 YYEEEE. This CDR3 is CASSPGRQETQYF. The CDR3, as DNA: TGTGCCAGCAGCCCGGGACGCCAAGAGACCCAGTACTTC.

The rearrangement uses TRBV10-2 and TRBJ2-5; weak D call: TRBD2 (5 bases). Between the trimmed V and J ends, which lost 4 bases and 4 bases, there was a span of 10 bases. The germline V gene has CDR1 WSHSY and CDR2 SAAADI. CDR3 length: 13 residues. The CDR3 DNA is TGCGCCAGCAGTGTACGGGGAACAGAGACCCAGTACTTC. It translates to CASSVRGTETQYF.

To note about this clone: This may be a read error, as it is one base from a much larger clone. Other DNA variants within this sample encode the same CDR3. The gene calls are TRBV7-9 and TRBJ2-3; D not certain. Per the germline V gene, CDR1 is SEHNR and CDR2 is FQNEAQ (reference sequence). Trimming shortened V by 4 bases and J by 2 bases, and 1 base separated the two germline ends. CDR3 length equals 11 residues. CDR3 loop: CASSSTDTQYF. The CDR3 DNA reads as TGTGCCAGCAGCTCCACAGATACGCAGTATTTT.

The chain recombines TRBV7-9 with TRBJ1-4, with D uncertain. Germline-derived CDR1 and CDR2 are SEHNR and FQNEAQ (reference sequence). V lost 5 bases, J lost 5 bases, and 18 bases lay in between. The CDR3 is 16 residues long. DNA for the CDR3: TGTGCCAGCAGCCCTTGGACGGCGGGCCCGAATGAAAAACTGTTTTTT. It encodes CASSPWTAGPNEKLFF.

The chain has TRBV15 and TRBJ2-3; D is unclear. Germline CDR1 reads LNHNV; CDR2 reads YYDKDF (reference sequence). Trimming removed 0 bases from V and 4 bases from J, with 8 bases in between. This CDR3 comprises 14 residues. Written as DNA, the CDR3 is TGTGCCACCAGCAGAGATCGAGCCGCAGATACGCAGTATTTT. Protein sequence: CATSRDRAADTQYF.

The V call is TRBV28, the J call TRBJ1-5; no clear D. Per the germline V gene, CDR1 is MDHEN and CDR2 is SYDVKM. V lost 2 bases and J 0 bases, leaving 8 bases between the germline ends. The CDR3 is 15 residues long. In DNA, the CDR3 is TGTGCCAGCAGTTTACCCGGGAATAGCAATCAGCCCCAGCATTTT. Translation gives CASSLPGNSNQPQHF.

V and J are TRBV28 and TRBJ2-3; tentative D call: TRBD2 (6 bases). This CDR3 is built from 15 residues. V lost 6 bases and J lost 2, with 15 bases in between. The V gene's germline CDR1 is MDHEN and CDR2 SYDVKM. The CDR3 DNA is TGTGCCAGCAGATACAGGACTACACCCACAGATACGCAGTATTTT. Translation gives CASRYRTTPTDTQYF.

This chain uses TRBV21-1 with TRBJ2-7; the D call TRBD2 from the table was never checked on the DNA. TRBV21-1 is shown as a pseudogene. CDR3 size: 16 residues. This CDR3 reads CASSPPPLAGVDEQYF. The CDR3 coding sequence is TGTGCCAGCAGCCCCCCCCCACTAGCGGGTGTTGATGAGCAGTACTTC.

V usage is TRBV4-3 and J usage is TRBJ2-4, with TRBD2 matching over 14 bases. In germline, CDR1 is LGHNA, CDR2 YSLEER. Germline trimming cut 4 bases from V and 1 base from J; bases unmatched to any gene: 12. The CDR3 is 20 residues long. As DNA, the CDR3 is TGCGCCAGCAGCCTACAACCTCCCAGACTAGCGGGAGGGGCCAAAAACATTCAGTACTTC. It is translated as CASSLQPPRLAGGAKNIQYF.

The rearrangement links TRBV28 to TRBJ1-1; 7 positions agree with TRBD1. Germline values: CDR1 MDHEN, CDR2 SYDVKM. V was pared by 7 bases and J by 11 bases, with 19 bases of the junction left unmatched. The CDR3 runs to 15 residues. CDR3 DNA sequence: TGTGCCAGCAAGGGACCGTTAACAGGGGCGAGTGAGGCTTTCTTT. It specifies CASKGPLTGASEAFF.

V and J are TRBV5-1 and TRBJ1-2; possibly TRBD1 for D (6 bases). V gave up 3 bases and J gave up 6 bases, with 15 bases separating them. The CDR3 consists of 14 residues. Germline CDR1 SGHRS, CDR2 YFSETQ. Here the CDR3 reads CASSSRTASNGYTF. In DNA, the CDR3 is TGCGCCAGCAGCTCGAGGACAGCTAGCAATGGCTACACCTTC.

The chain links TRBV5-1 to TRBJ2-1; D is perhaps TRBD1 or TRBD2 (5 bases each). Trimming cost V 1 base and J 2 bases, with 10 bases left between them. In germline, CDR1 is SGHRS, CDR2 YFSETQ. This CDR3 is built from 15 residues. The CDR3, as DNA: TGCGCCAGCAGCTTGTTTCAGGGACCCTACAATGAGCAGTTCTTC. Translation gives CASSLFQGPYNEQFF.

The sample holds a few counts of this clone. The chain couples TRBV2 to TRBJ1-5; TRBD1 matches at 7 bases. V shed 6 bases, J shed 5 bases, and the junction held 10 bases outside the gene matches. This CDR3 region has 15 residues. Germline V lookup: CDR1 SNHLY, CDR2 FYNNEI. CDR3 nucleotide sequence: TGTGCCAGCAGGCGCGTCCGGGACAGCCATCAGCCCCAGCATTTT. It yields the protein CASRRVRDSHQPQHF.

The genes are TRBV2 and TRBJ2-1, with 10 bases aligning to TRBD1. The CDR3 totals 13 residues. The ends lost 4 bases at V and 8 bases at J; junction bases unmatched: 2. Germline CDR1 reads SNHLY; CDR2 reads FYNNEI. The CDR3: CASSGDRGHEQFF. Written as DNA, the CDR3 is TGTGCCAGCAGTGGGGACAGGGGTCATGAGCAGTTCTTC. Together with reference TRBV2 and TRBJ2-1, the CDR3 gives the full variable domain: EPEVTQTPSHQVTQMGQEVILRCVPISNHLYFYWYRQILGQKVEFLVSFYNNEISEKSEIFDDQFSVERPDGSNFTLKIRSTKLEDSAMYFCASSGDRGHEQFFGPGTRLTVL.

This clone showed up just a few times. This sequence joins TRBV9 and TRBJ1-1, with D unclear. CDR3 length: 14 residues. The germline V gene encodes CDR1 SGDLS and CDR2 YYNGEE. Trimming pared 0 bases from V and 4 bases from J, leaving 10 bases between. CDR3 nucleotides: TGTGCCAGCAGCGTAGCTAACAGACTCACTGAAGCTTTCTTT. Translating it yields CASSVANRLTEAFF.

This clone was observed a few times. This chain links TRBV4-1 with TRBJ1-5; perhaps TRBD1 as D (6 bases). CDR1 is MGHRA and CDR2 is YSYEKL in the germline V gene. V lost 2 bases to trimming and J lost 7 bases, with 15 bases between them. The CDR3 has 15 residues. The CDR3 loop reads CASSQRGQGFQPQHF. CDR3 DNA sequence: TGCGCCAGCAGCCAAAGGGGCCAGGGGTTCCAGCCCCAGCATTTT.

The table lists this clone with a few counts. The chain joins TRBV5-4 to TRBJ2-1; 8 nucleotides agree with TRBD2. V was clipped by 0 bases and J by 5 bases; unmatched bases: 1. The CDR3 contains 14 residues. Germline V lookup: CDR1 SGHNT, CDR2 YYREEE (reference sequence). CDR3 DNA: TGTGCCAGCAGCTTGGAGGGACTAGACAATGAGCAGTTCTTC. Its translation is CASSLEGLDNEQFF.

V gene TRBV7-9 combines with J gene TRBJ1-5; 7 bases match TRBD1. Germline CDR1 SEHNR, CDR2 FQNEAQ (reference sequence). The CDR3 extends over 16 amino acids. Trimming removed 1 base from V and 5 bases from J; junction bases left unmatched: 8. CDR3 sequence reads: CASSLGFGTADQPQHF. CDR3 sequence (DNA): TGTGCCAGCAGCTTAGGATTCGGGACAGCAGATCAGCCCCAGCATTTT.

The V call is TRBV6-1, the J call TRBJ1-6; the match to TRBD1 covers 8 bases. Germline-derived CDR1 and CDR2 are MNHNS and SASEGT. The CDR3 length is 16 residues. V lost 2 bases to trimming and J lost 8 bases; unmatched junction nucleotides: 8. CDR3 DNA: TGTGCCAGCAGTGAAAGTTACGGACAGGGCGATTCACCCCTCCACTTT. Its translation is CASSESYGQGDSPLHF.

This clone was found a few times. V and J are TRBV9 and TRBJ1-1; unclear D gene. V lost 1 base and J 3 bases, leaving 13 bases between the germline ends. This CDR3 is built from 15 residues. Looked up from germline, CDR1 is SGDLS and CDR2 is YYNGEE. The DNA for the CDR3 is TGTGCCAGCAGCGTATCCGCTCTTTCGGACACTGAAGCTTTCTTT. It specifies CASSVSALSDTEAFF.